The 31 T cell receptor beta chains presented below share a single source sample, sequenced in a study of CD8+ T cells in alopecia areata. The treatment: oral pan-JAK inhibitor, 5-10 mg twice daily. It was cDNA, reverse transcribed from extracted RNA, that served as the sequencing template. Here immunoSEQ multiplex PCR was the method, and the copy in TCRdb shows in-frame clones only, minus some. The repertoire includes 150,000 to 200,000 clones, more than 50% of them detected once, and approximately 1% sits in the top ten. Material: CD4+ T cells sorted from blood, obtained at week 24, from a patient treated with tofacitinib. These receptors all come from a human donor with alopecia areata.

This clone was recorded once. The rearrangement joins TRBV29-1 to TRBJ2-6; 8 bases are shared with TRBD1. Losses at the gene ends were 6 bases for V and 1 base for J; bases not matched to a gene: 8. Germline-derived CDR1 and CDR2 are SQVTM and ANQGSEA. The CDR3 consists of 16 residues. CDR3 DNA: TGCAGCGTGTACGGACAGGGTAGATCTGGGGCCAACGTCCTGACTTTC. Its translation is CSVYGQGRSGANVLTF.

The chain carries TRBV29-1 and TRBJ2-1; 9 bases agree with TRBD1. This CDR3 contains 15 residues. Unmatched junction bases numbered 10, after V lost 7 bases and J lost 3 bases. Germline-derived CDR1 and CDR2 are SQVTM and ANQGSEA. The CDR3: CSALGGTGRYNEQFF. The CDR3 coding sequence is TGCAGCGCCCTGGGCGGGACAGGGCGCTACAATGAGCAGTTCTTC.

This clone was seen only once. CDR3 DNA: TGTGCCAGCAGCGCCCGGGGGCAAAGCACAGATACGCAGTATTTT. This codes for CASSARGQSTDTQYF. The V call is TRBV7-3, the J call TRBJ2-3; either TRBD1 or TRBD2 may fit D (6 bases each). Germline V lookup: CDR1 SGHTA, CDR2 FQGTGA. Trimming took off 5 bases at V and 0 bases at J, with 12 bases between the two ends. The CDR3 runs 15 residues. Complete variable domain (other parts from reference TRBV7-3 and TRBJ2-3): GAGVSQTPSNKVTEKGKYVELRCDPISGHTALYWYRQSLGQGPEFLIYFQGTGAADDSGLPNDRFFAVRPEGSVSTLKIQRTERGDSAVYLCASSARGQSTDTQYFGPGTRLTVL.

The rearrangement joins TRBV29-1 to TRBJ2-1; tentative D call: TRBD2 (6 bases). The CDR3 is made up of 13 amino acids. Germline-derived CDR1 and CDR2 are SQVTM and ANQGSEA. The V end lost 3 bases, the J end lost 7 bases, and 13 bases lay between the germline ends. DNA of the CDR3: TGCAGCGTTGACGGGACTCCAGTGAATGAGCAGTTCTTC. Its translation is CSVDGTPVNEQFF.

On this clone: The sample has other DNA sequences that encode this CDR3 too. CDR3 protein: CASSLAGGAGNEQFF. The CDR3 nucleotides are TGTGCCAGCAGCTTAGCGGGGGGGGCCGGAAATGAGCAGTTCTTC. The chain is built from TRBV5-6 and TRBJ2-1; 10 bases align to TRBD2. V lost 2 bases, J lost 7 bases, and 6 bases stayed unmatched. Per germline, CDR1 SGHDT and CDR2 YYEEEE. The CDR3 sequence is 15 residues long.

CDR3: CSARGYTF. The CDR3 region has the DNA TGCAGTGCTAGGGGCTACACCTTC. The V gene is TRBV20-1, the J gene TRBJ1-2; D is undetermined. Germline V gene data show CDR1 as DFQATT and CDR2 as SNEGSKA (reference sequence). The CDR3 totals 8 residues. Trimming took off 3 bases at V and 8 bases at J, with 1 base between the two ends.

This clone has more than one count but fewer than ten. The V call is TRBV6-6, the J call TRBJ1-4; D may be TRBD1 (5 bases). The length of the CDR3 is 13 residues. Germline V gene sequence: CDR1 MNHNY, CDR2 SVGAGI (reference sequence). Deletions cut 7 bases from V and 2 bases from J, with 8 bases between. This chain's CDR3 is CASIRDTNEKLFF. The CDR3 coding sequence is TGTGCCAGCATCCGGGACACTAATGAAAAACTGTTTTTT.

About this clone: The junction differs from germline at one of its ends, possibly a read error. The genes are TRBV4-3 and TRBJ1-5, with no clear D. Germline CDR1 reads LGHNA; CDR2 reads YSLEER. The length of the CDR3 is 15 residues. CDR3 residues: CASSQDPSSNRPQHF. CDR3 nucleotides: TGCGCCAGCAGCCAAGATCCCTCTAGCAATCGGCCCCAGCATTTT.

The J gene is TRBJ1-2, the V gene TRBV29-1; D is unresolved. This CDR3 comprises 11 residues. Trimming left V 3 bases short and J 7 bases short, with 9 bases between. CDR1 SQVTM and CDR2 ANQGSEA come from the germline V gene. CDR3 loop: CSVDLGFGYTF. For the CDR3, the DNA is TGCAGCGTTGATCTGGGGTTTGGCTACACCTTC.

This chain connects TRBV25-1 to TRBJ1-1; D is unclear. This CDR3 region has 15 residues. The germline V and J ends were trimmed by 0 bases and 6 bases, with 14 bases remaining between them. The germline gives CDR1 MGHDK, CDR2 SYGVNS. This CDR3 is CASSEYILGHAEAFF. Written as DNA, the CDR3 is TGTGCCAGCAGTGAATATATTCTCGGCCACGCTGAAGCTTTCTTT.

This clone was seen once. This rearrangement joins TRBV4-3 to TRBJ1-6, with D tentatively TRBD1 (6 bases). This CDR3 is built from 15 residues. In germline, CDR1 is LGHNA, CDR2 YSLEER. V lost 3 bases, J lost 8 bases, and 14 bases lay in between. CDR3 DNA sequence: TGCGCCAGCAGCCAGGGCAGGGGCTTAGATTCACCCCTCCACTTT. Translation: CASSQGRGLDSPLHF.

This clone occurred many times. V is TRBV11-2 and J is TRBJ1-1; TRBD1 matches 7 bases. Germline CDR1 reads SGHAT; CDR2 reads FQNNGV. The CDR3 covers 15 residues. V was pared by 7 bases and J by 5 bases, with 13 bases of the junction left unmatched. CDR3: CASTKSQGSGTEAFF. The CDR3 DNA reads TGTGCCAGCACCAAATCACAGGGGAGCGGGACTGAAGCTTTCTTT.

This clone was observed a handful of times. This chain links TRBV27 with TRBJ2-1; tentative D call: TRBD2 (6 bases). The CDR3 spans 13 residues. CDR1 is MNHEY, CDR2 SMNVEV, per germline (reference sequence). Trimming removed 3 bases at V and 6 bases at J, with 9 bases between. CDR3 DNA: TGTGCCAGCAGTTTTGTGGGGGGCAATGAGCAGTTCTTC. It translates to CASSFVGGNEQFF.

J is TRBJ2-2 and V is TRBV5-5; D is uncertain. V was shortened by 0 bases and J by 0 bases, with 9 bases between the two germline ends. Germline V CDR1 and CDR2: SGHKS, YYEKEE (reference sequence). The CDR3 has 16 amino acids. CDR3 DNA sequence: TGTGCCAGCAGCTTGGAAGTGGCTACGAACACCGGGGAGCTGTTTTTT. It encodes CASSLEVATNTGELFF.

The V gene is TRBV5-1, the J gene TRBJ1-1, with TRBD1 as a possible D gene (6 bases). CDR1 is SGHRS and CDR2 is YFSETQ in the germline V gene. The CDR3 covers 14 residues. V shed 6 bases and J shed 6 bases, with 18 bases lying between them. Here the CDR3 DNA reads TGCGCCAGCAAACTGGGGAGGGGGGACCCTGAAGCTTTCTTT. It translates to CASKLGRGDPEAFF.

The gene calls are TRBV25-1 and TRBJ2-7; unclear D gene. This CDR3 has 13 amino acids. Germline CDR1 and CDR2: MGHDK and SYGVNS. V lost 4 bases, J lost 5 bases, and 12 bases lay in between. CDR3 DNA: TGTGCCAGCAGTGGTGGGCTATCTCACGAGCAGTACTTC. Its protein product is CASSGGLSHEQYF.

The rearrangement links TRBV29-1 to TRBJ1-2; D ambiguous. Germline assignment: CDR1 SQVTM and CDR2 ANQGSEA. V gave up 2 bases and J gave up 8 bases, with 12 bases separating them. This CDR3 contains 12 residues. The CDR3 loop reads CSVENSLLGYTF. DNA of the CDR3: TGCAGCGTTGAAAACAGTCTATTGGGCTACACCTTC.

Only a few counts were recorded for this clone. The rearrangement links TRBV10-3 to TRBJ1-2; D ambiguous. Germline CDR1 is ENHRY and CDR2 is SYGVKD. V was trimmed by 3 bases and J by 5 bases, leaving 10 bases between them. CDR3 size: 13 residues. CDR3 in amino acids: CAISERSSYGYTF. CDR3 coding DNA: TGTGCCATCAGTGAACGGTCTTCATATGGCTACACCTTC.

The chain joins TRBV30 to TRBJ2-7; 8 positions match TRBD2. J lost 0 bases, V lost 1 base, and 5 bases had no gene match. CDR1 and CDR2 from the germline V gene are GTSNPN and SVGIG (reference sequence). The CDR3 sequence is 15 residues long. CDR3 loop: CAWSGSGVISYEQYF. The CDR3, as DNA: TGTGCCTGGAGTGGTAGCGGGGTTATCTCCTACGAGCAGTACTTC.

The rearrangement uses TRBV30 and TRBJ1-2; the D is unclear. V was cut by 0 bases and J by 6 bases, with 14 bases left in between. Germline CDR1 is GTSNPN and CDR2 is SVGIG (reference sequence). The CDR3 length is 14 residues. CDR3 sequence (DNA): TGTGCCTGGAGTGTAGCTCCGACGGAACATGGCTACACCTTC. It yields the protein CAWSVAPTEHGYTF.

The count of this clone is one. V usage is TRBV27 and J usage is TRBJ2-7, with unresolved D. The CDR3 loop spans 13 amino acids. From germline, CDR1 is MNHEY and CDR2 SMNVEV (reference sequence). V was shortened by 3 bases and J by 2 bases, with 8 bases between the two germline ends. This CDR3 reads CASSFYGTYEQYF. CDR3 DNA sequence: TGTGCCAGCAGTTTTTACGGCACCTACGAGCAGTACTTC.

V is TRBV29-1 and J is TRBJ2-2, with D unclear. The germline V and J ends were trimmed by 3 bases and 0 bases, with 8 bases remaining between them. The germline V gene encodes CDR1 SQVTM and CDR2 ANQGSEA. This CDR3 is 14 amino acids long. CDR3 residues: CSVELGANTGELFF. The CDR3 coding sequence is TGCAGCGTTGAGCTGGGCGCGAACACCGGGGAGCTGTTTTTT.

CDR3 sequence: CATSRGGREKLFF. The CDR3 DNA follows: TGTGCCACCAGCAGAGGAGGGCGGGAAAAACTGTTTTTT. The genes are TRBV15 and TRBJ1-4; D is uncertain. CDR1 and CDR2 from the germline V gene are LNHNV and YYDKDF (reference sequence). This CDR3 is 13 amino acids long. The V and J ends lost 1 base and 8 bases respectively, with 8 bases between them.

The rearrangement uses TRBV5-1 and TRBJ2-7; 7 bases map to TRBD1. The CDR3 is made up of 14 amino acids. The junction had 5 bases not matched to a gene; V was cut back by 0 bases and J by 5 bases. Germline values: CDR1 SGHRS, CDR2 YFSETQ. CDR3 nucleotide sequence: TGCGCCAGCAGCTTGGGACAGGGCCTAGACGAGCAGTACTTC. Protein sequence: CASSLGQGLDEQYF.

With respect to this clone: This sample includes further DNA sequences coding for the same CDR3. The chain combines TRBV29-1 with TRBJ1-2, with TRBD1 as a possible D gene (5 bases). The V end lost 4 bases, the J end lost 5 bases, and 11 bases lay between the germline ends. Looked up from germline, CDR1 is SQVTM and CDR2 is ANQGSEA. CDR3 length equals 12 residues. CDR3 nucleotide sequence: TGCAGCGTTGGGGGCGGCCTTTATGGCTACACCTTC. It translates to CSVGGGLYGYTF.

This clone occurred a few times. This sequence joins TRBV30 and TRBJ1-2; D is unresolved. The V gene's germline CDR1 is GTSNPN and CDR2 SVGIG (reference sequence). V was cut by 4 bases and J by 4 bases, with 16 bases left in between. CDR3 size: 14 residues. The CDR3 DNA is TGTGCCTGGACCGGCGAGGGCCGTAGCTATGGCTACACCTTC. Residues: CAWTGEGRSYGYTF.

The sample holds many counts of this clone. The rearrangement links TRBV7-3 to TRBJ2-5; 7 positions agree with TRBD1. V gave up 5 bases and J gave up 4 bases; unmatched junction bases: 7. This CDR3 region has 14 residues. Germline CDR1 SGHTA, CDR2 FQGTGA. For the CDR3, the DNA is TGTGCCAGCAGCCCAGGGGGTCAAGGAGAGACCCAGTACTTC. Protein sequence: CASSPGGQGETQYF. Full variable domain (rest looked up from reference TRBV7-3 and TRBJ2-5): GAGVSQTPSNKVTEKGKYVELRCDPISGHTALYWYRQSLGQGPEFLIYFQGTGAADDSGLPNDRFFAVRPEGSVSTLKIQRTERGDSAVYLCASSPGGQGETQYFGPGTRLLVL.

This clone was observed a few times. The J gene is TRBJ2-3, the V gene TRBV27; 12 bases are a match to TRBD2. CDR3 length: 16 amino acids. From germline, CDR1 is MNHEY and CDR2 SMNVEV (reference sequence). After removal of 4 bases from V and 2 bases from J, the junction contained 4 bases not matched to a gene. As DNA, the CDR3 is TGTGCCAGCAGTTACGGACTAGCGGGAACCACAGATACGCAGTATTTT. Translation gives CASSYGLAGTTDTQYF.

This rearrangement joins TRBV30 to TRBJ2-2; D uncertain. Trimming stripped 4 bases from V and 0 bases from J, with 6 bases between. This CDR3 has 13 residues. The germline V gene has CDR1 GTSNPN and CDR2 SVGIG (reference sequence). In DNA, the CDR3 is TGTGCCTGGACACGGTCGAACACCGGGGAGCTGTTTTTT. It codes for CAWTRSNTGELFF.

The sample holds one count of this clone. This chain links TRBV5-1 with TRBJ1-6; no clear D gene. The germline V and J ends were trimmed by 1 base and 6 bases, with 8 bases remaining between them. In germline, CDR1 is SGHRS, CDR2 YFSETQ. CDR3 length equals 14 residues. The CDR3 loop is CASSLRATNSPLHF. CDR3 coding DNA: TGCGCCAGCAGCTTGAGGGCGACTAATTCACCCCTCCACTTT.

CDR3 sequence: CASTSHSGIRTYEQYF. As DNA, the CDR3 is TGTGCCAGCACCTCCCATAGCGGGATACGGACCTACGAGCAGTACTTC. The chain couples TRBV2 to TRBJ2-7; 8 bases match TRBD2. After removal of 7 bases from V and 2 bases from J, the junction contained 13 bases not matched to a gene. The CDR3 has 16 residues. Germline values: CDR1 SNHLY, CDR2 FYNNEI.